The 7 T cell receptor beta chains in this list originate from one sample, sequenced in a study of shared clonotypes between healthy human individuals. Here immunoSEQ multiplex PCR was the method, and the copy in TCRdb shows in-frame clones only, minus some. The table has about 1.1 million clones, about 80% seen once. The material sequenced was memory CD4+ T cells from PBMCs. Subset specified: CD45RA-negative fraction. Receptors originate from a man aged 18 to 29 in good health. Some clones in this sample may be carry-over from other donors' samples.

This clone appeared a few times. The CDR3 sequence is CASSQKRGLAYEQYF. The CDR3 coding sequence is TGCGCCAGCAGCCAGAAGAGGGGGCTAGCGTACGAGCAGTACTTC. The chain uses TRBV4-3 and TRBJ2-7; a weak D match, TRBD1 (7 bases). The germline V gene encodes CDR1 LGHNA and CDR2 YSLEER. Trimming shortened V by 3 bases and J by 4 bases, and 16 bases separated the two germline ends. The CDR3 has 15 amino acids.

The chain couples TRBV28 to TRBJ2-5; no clear D gene. This CDR3 comprises 14 residues. CDR1 is MDHEN, CDR2 SYDVKM, per germline. Trimming cost V 5 bases and J 6 bases, with 16 bases left between them. CDR3 sequence (DNA): TGTGCCAGCAGTCTCCTCTCCATTGGTCAGACCCAGTACTTC. This gives the protein CASSLLSIGQTQYF.

This chain links TRBV27 with TRBJ2-1; D is perhaps TRBD1 (6 bases). V lost 3 bases to trimming and J lost 5 bases, with 14 bases between them. Germline lookup yields CDR1 MNHEY and CDR2 SMNVEV (reference sequence). This CDR3 region has 15 residues. CDR3 DNA sequence: TGTGCCAGCAGTTTTCAGGGGAGAAGAGACAATGAGCAGTTCTTC. It codes for CASSFQGRRDNEQFF.

The chain carries TRBV7-9 and TRBJ2-1; 9 nucleotides align to TRBD2. V lost 0 bases to trimming and J lost 4 bases; unmatched junction nucleotides: 4. The V gene's germline CDR1 is SEHNR and CDR2 FQNEAQ (reference sequence). This CDR3 has 16 amino acids. The CDR3 is CASSLASSGGYNEQFF. The CDR3 DNA follows: TGTGCCAGCAGCTTAGCTTCCAGCGGGGGGTACAATGAGCAGTTCTTC.

The J gene is TRBJ2-6, the V gene TRBV7-8; D call uncertain. The V and J ends lost 0 bases and 0 bases respectively, with 21 bases between them. The CDR3 contains 21 residues. CDR1 and CDR2 (germline): SGHVS, FQNEAQ. In DNA form, the CDR3 reads TGTGCCAGCAGCTTAGCGCTTCTAGTTAGGCCTCCAGACTCTGGGGCCAACGTCCTGACTTTC. It encodes CASSLALLVRPPDSGANVLTF.

CDR3 in DNA: TGTGCCAGCAGCTCCGGGACAGTCTACAACTATGGCTACACCTTC. It specifies CASSSGTVYNYGYTF. The rearrangement uses TRBV5-4 and TRBJ1-2; 7 bases are a match to TRBD1. J gave up 2 bases and V 3 bases, and 7 bases lay outside the gene matches. CDR3 length: 15 residues. Germline CDR1 reads SGHNT; CDR2 reads YYREEE (reference sequence).

This clone has a single count. The V and J genes are TRBV4-1 and TRBJ2-6, with 8 bases that match TRBD1. The CDR3 runs 15 residues. Trimming took 3 bases from V and 3 from J; bases not matched to a gene: 1. The V gene's germline CDR1 is MGHRA and CDR2 YSYEKL. In nucleotides, the CDR3 is TGCGCCAGCAGCCAGACAGGGGTTGGGGCCAACGTCCTGACTTTC. Encoded protein: CASSQTGVGANVLTF.